This T cell receptor beta chain was observed in a study of cytomegalovirus exposure and HLA in healthy donors. Study conclusions and caveats: In vitro work confirmed that three CMV-associated chains recognize CMV antigens.

Of note for this clone: What it binds is not known.

The PCR made use of 60 Vbeta and 13 Jbeta primers. Generated by immunoSEQ multiplex PCR, the TCRdb table keeps only in-frame clones and is missing some. This listing includes 150,000 to 200,000 clones. This receptor was identified in a young man in good health and CMV-seronegative. The sample taken for sequencing was PBMCs.

The CDR3 DNA reads TGTGCCAGCAGTTACAGCCGGACAGGGGCCAACGTCCTGACTTTC. It specifies CASSYSRTGANVLTF. The chain is built from TRBV6-5 and TRBJ2-6; perhaps TRBD1 as D (5 bases). In germline, CDR1 is MNHEY, CDR2 SVGAGI. The CDR3 runs to 15 residues. V shed 2 bases and J shed 4 bases, with 9 bases lying between them.